This T cell receptor beta chain comes out of a study of T-cell memory formation after mild COVID-19. The table lists this clonotype with a few counts. What it recognizes is unknown. Regarding the study as a whole: In pre-infection memory, a portion of responding clones appeared, which suggested that cross-reactive memory joined.

One entry per CDR3 protein, called by TCRdb with MiXCR from the 5' RACE reads. Among more than 250,000 distinct CDR3 sequences listed, over 15% were seen once. The germline V and J ends were trimmed by 0 bases and 1 base, with 7 bases remaining between them. The germline CDR1 and CDR2 sequences are SGHRS and YFSETQ. The CDR3 contains 14 residues. The sample taken for sequencing was PBMCs or a T cell subset sorted from them (not recorded which). This chain uses TRBV5-1 with TRBJ2-5; no clear D gene. The TCR comes from a man between 18 and 29 years old who had mild COVID-19 (a few samples of this study predate the infection). Cell type and time point are not known. CDR3 loop: CASSLGRTQETQYF. CDR3 in DNA: TGCGCCAGCAGCTTGGGACGGACCCAAGAGACCCAGTACTTC.